These 2 T cell receptor beta chains were sequenced from one sample in a study of blood T cell repertoires in COVID-19. Libraries were prepared by immunoSEQ multiplex PCR; TCRdb keeps only in-frame clonotypes and omits some of them. The sample consists of 450,000 or so clones, 85% to 90% of them appearing once. The sequenced sample was peripheral blood. These receptors came from a man aged 18 to 30 with COVID-19, enrolled during active disease.

The chain carries TRBV2 and TRBJ2-7, with TRBD2 matching 7 bases. Germline V gene data show CDR1 as SNHLY and CDR2 as FYNNEI. The CDR3 sequence is 14 residues long. V trimming: 4 bases; J trimming: 4 bases; junction bases outside the gene matches: 7. CDR3 sequence (DNA): TGTGCCAGCAGTGGGGGGGAGGGCCGTTACGAGCAGTACTTC. This gives the protein CASSGGEGRYEQYF.

There are a few counts of this clone. The CDR3: CASSEGSNQPQHF. The CDR3 bases are TGTGCCAGCAGTGAGGGCAGCAATCAGCCCCAGCATTTT. This chain links TRBV2 with TRBJ1-5; D gene ambiguous. Deletions cut 3 bases from V and 1 base from J, with 4 bases between. The CDR3 spans 13 residues. Per germline, CDR1 SNHLY and CDR2 FYNNEI.